This T cell receptor (beta chain) was sequenced during a study of blood T cell repertoires in COVID-19. About the study: Samples taken during acute and convalescent COVID-19 were collected in the United States, Italy and Spain.

Method: immunoSEQ multiplex PCR; TCRdb's copy keeps in-frame clones and lacks some. The repertoire holds 180,000 or so clones, with around 88% as singletons. Trimming removed 4 bases from V and 0 bases from J, with 17 bases in between. The CDR3 length is 17 residues. Germline CDR1 SGHRS, CDR2 YFSETQ. V is TRBV5-1 and J is TRBJ2-1; no reliable D call. The sample comprised peripheral blood. The receptor's source is a woman aged 30 to 39 with acute or convalescent COVID-19. The CDR3 protein is CASSPESPVLSYNEQFF. Here the CDR3 DNA reads TGCGCCAGCAGCCCGGAGAGTCCGGTCCTCTCCTACAATGAGCAGTTCTTC.